This TCR beta chain was captured by sequencing in a study of OX40 agonist ivuxolimab in advanced cancers. General study results and limits: Certain nonresponders additionally had low normalized T-cell clonal expansion. Within 6 weeks, CD4+ and CD8+ blood T cells expanded clonally at 0.1 to 3.0 mg/kg.

Remarks on this clone: Its antigen is unknown.

Patients were excluded for autoimmune disease history or systemic immunosuppression. The protocol was immunoSEQ multiplex PCR, while the TCRdb copy is restricted to in-frame clones and leaves out a portion. Of around 72,000 clones in the sample, 80% were seen once. Germline V CDR1 and CDR2: SGHRS, YFSETQ. CDR3 length: 17 amino acids. The V end was cut by 0 bases, the J end by 6 bases, with 21 bases between. The material sequenced was CD4+ or CD8+ T cells sorted from blood, taken in a trial of the OX40 agonist ivuxolimab. The chain has TRBV5-1 and TRBJ1-2, with D perhaps matching TRBD1 (6 bases). This TCR came from an adult with an advanced solid tumor such as melanoma, head and neck, liver or kidney cancer. This CDR3 is CASSLGDPDRRPDGYTF. Written as DNA, the CDR3 is TGCGCCAGCAGCTTGGGAGACCCCGACAGGCGGCCTGATGGCTACACCTTC.